These 16 T cell receptor beta chains were sequenced from one sample in a study of blood T cell repertoires in COVID-19. Sequenced by immunoSEQ multiplex PCR; TCRdb stores in-frame clones only, minus some. The sample consists of about 46,000 clones, roughly four fifths of them appearing once. Sequenced: peripheral blood. The receptors come from a man between 60 and 75 years old with active COVID-19.

The chain is built from TRBV28 and TRBJ2-1; no firm D call. Trimming removed 2 bases from V and 4 bases from J, with 9 bases in between. This CDR3 comprises 14 residues. CDR1 MDHEN and CDR2 SYDVKM come from the germline V gene. CDR3 residues: CASSLRSEYNEQFF. CDR3 in DNA: TGTGCCAGCAGTTTACGATCTGAGTACAATGAGCAGTTCTTC.

This rearrangement joins TRBV14 to TRBJ2-7; D unclear. This CDR3 is built from 14 residues. Germline V gene data show CDR1 as SGHDN and CDR2 as FVKESK. The ends were cut back, 2 bases at V and 3 bases at J, with 11 bases in the middle. The CDR3 bases are TGTGCCAGCAGCCAATTTGACTCCTTCTACGAGCAGTACTTC. Its protein is CASSQFDSFYEQYF.

The V gene is TRBV28, the J gene TRBJ1-1; the match to TRBD1 covers 8 bases. The junction had 17 bases not matched to a gene; V was cut back by 6 bases and J by 2 bases. In germline, CDR1 is MDHEN, CDR2 SYDVKM. This CDR3 has 18 residues. The CDR3 DNA reads TGTGCCAGCAGGGTAGTAGGACAGGGCGCCGGGCTAAACACTGAAGCTTTCTTT. Its translation is CASRVVGQGAGLNTEAFF. The complete variable domain, with remaining parts taken from reference TRBV28 and TRBJ1-1, reads DVKVTQSSRYLVKRTGEKVFLECVQDMDHENMFWYRQDPGLGLRLIYFSYDVKMKEKGDIPEGYSVSREKKERFSLILESASTNQTSMYLCASRVVGQGAGLNTEAFFGQGTRLTVV.

The rearrangement links TRBV6-5 to TRBJ2-1, with a tentative D call TRBD2 (5 bases). CDR1 is MNHEY, CDR2 SVGAGI, per germline. CDR3 length: 13 amino acids. The V end was cut by 2 bases, the J end by 5 bases, with 7 bases between. CDR3 residues: CASSYGLDNEQFF. CDR3 nucleotides: TGTGCCAGCAGTTACGGACTCGACAATGAGCAGTTCTTC.

The gene calls are TRBV19 and TRBJ2-3; TRBD1 matches at 10 bases. CDR3 length: 15 residues. Looked up from germline, CDR1 is LNHDA and CDR2 is SQIVND (reference sequence). V dropped 4 bases and J dropped 5; count of bases not matched to a gene: 6. In DNA, the CDR3 is TGTGCCAGTAGTACCCGGGACAGGGGCCGAGATACGCAGTATTTT. This translates into CASSTRDRGRDTQYF.

The V call is TRBV10-3, the J call TRBJ2-1, with 13 bases matching TRBD2. The CDR3 is made up of 17 amino acids. The ends lost 5 bases at V and 3 bases at J; junction bases unmatched: 7. Germline lookup yields CDR1 ENHRY and CDR2 SYGVKD. CDR3 sequence: CAISYSGTSGIYNEQFF. CDR3 sequence (DNA): TGTGCCATCAGTTACTCCGGGACTAGCGGGATCTACAATGAGCAGTTCTTC.

V is TRBV7-9 and J is TRBJ2-7; D not resolved. Germline values: CDR1 SEHNR, CDR2 FQNEAQ (reference sequence). The germline V and J ends were trimmed by 5 bases and 7 bases, with 12 bases remaining between them. This CDR3 comprises 12 residues. The CDR3 loop reads CASSLAELEQYF. CDR3 DNA sequence: TGTGCCAGCAGCCTCGCCGAACTGGAGCAGTACTTC.

For the CDR3, the DNA is TGCAGCGTTGAGCAGGACACCGCGTCGGGCTACGAGCAGTACTTC. Protein: CSVEQDTASGYEQYF. V and J are TRBV29-1 and TRBJ2-7; the D gene is possibly TRBD1 (5 bases). Germline V gene sequence: CDR1 SQVTM, CDR2 ANQGSEA. V was clipped by 3 bases and J by 3 bases, with 18 bases between them. CDR3 length: 15 amino acids.

This clone was detected a few times. The chain combines TRBV4-3 with TRBJ2-3; perhaps TRBD1 as D (7 bases). The CDR3 consists of 17 residues. Trimming cost V 0 bases and J 2 bases, with 15 bases left between them. In germline, CDR1 is LGHNA, CDR2 YSLEER. The CDR3 sequence is CASSQDGGTATTDTQYF. In nucleotides, the CDR3 is TGCGCCAGCAGCCAAGATGGAGGGACAGCCACCACAGATACGCAGTATTTT.

The chain employs TRBV28 and TRBJ2-7; the match to TRBD1 covers 9 bases. This CDR3 is 14 amino acids long. V gave up 5 bases and J gave up 6 bases; unmatched junction bases: 8. Germline CDR1 MDHEN, CDR2 SYDVKM. DNA of the CDR3: TGTGCCAGCAGTCACCCGGGACAGGGACCCGAGCAGTACTTC. It is translated as CASSHPGQGPEQYF.

The V call is TRBV18, the J call TRBJ2-5; possibly TRBD1 for D (6 bases). This CDR3 region has 15 residues. The germline V gene encodes CDR1 KGHSH and CDR2 LQKENI. V lost 2 bases to trimming and J lost 0 bases, with 10 bases between them. Written as DNA, the CDR3 is TGTGCCAGCTCACCATTTAGGACAGACCAAGAGACCCAGTACTTC. This sequence encodes CASSPFRTDQETQYF.

The chain carries TRBV6-6 and TRBJ2-1; D may be TRBD1 (5 bases). Germline values: CDR1 MNHNY, CDR2 SVGAGI (reference sequence). V was cut by 6 bases and J by 9 bases, with 12 bases left in between. The length of the CDR3 is 12 residues. CDR3 in amino acids: CASRIQGLEQFF. CDR3 sequence (DNA): TGTGCCAGCAGGATCCAGGGCCTTGAGCAGTTCTTC.

This chain joins TRBV6-1 and TRBJ2-7, with D possibly TRBD1 on 6 matching bases. Germline V CDR1 and CDR2: MNHNS, SASEGT. The V and J ends lost 3 bases and 0 bases respectively, with 9 bases between them. The CDR3 is made up of 14 amino acids. The DNA of the CDR3 is TGTGCCAGCAGTGACAGGGGTAGCTCCTACGAGCAGTACTTC. As protein: CASSDRGSSYEQYF.

As for this clone: The conserved phenylalanine or tryptophan is not found at the CDR3 terminus, so this likely reflects a read error. The DNA is left out, because the CDR3 cannot be placed on it with certainty; the CDR3 is given as TCRdb lists it. The chain employs TRBV7-9 and TRBJ1-1; TRBD1 is the table's D call and was not checked against the DNA. The germline V gene has CDR1 SEHNR and CDR2 FQNEAQ (reference sequence). With termini counted, the CDR3 has 13 amino acids. The CDR3 spells CASSLGRDRYTAI.

The chain employs TRBV11-3 and TRBJ2-2; possibly TRBD2 for D (6 bases). Germline-derived CDR1 and CDR2 are SGHNT and YENEEA. This CDR3 comprises 14 residues. V was pared by 7 bases and J by 6 bases, with 15 bases between. CDR3 bases: TGTGCCAGCACAGAAGGTTGGGGGGCCGGGGAGCTGTTTTTT. It yields the protein CASTEGWGAGELFF.

The chain links TRBV7-8 to TRBJ2-1; D is perhaps TRBD2 (6 bases). Germline V lookup: CDR1 SGHVS, CDR2 FQNEAQ. The CDR3 is made up of 14 amino acids. V was trimmed by 5 bases and J by 7 bases, leaving 15 bases between them. The DNA of the CDR3 is TGTGCCAGCAGCGACCGGAGGAGGGAGAATGAGCAGTTCTTC. Amino acid sequence: CASSDRRRENEQFF.